This T cell receptor (beta chain) was documented in a study of shared clonotypes between healthy human individuals. On the study more broadly: Per donor, three plates held CD4 naive cells, three held CD4 memory, two held CD8 naive and one held CD8 memory.

The repertoire was sequenced with immunoSEQ multiplex PCR; TCRdb's copy has only in-frame clones and lacks some. The sample holds 2 million or so clones, roughly 95% seen once. V lost 6 bases and J lost 2, with 4 bases in between. CDR1 and CDR2 (germline): SGHAT, FQNNGV. The length of the CDR3 is 11 residues. Naive CD8 cells comprised CD45RO-negative, CCR7-positively selected cells, excluding terminally differentiated effector memory CD45RA+ cells. Study-wide results and limits: Sequencing depth was a factor that was expected to affect clonotype sharing among donors. Among a few donors, approximately 5% of naive CD4 clonotypes were found in common. Larger estimated richness was generally seen in naive subsets than in memory subsets.

As to this clone: Its cognate antigen is unknown.

The TCR was taken from a man between 18 and 35 years old in good health. Input material: naive CD8+ T cells sorted from blood. The J gene is TRBJ2-5, the V gene TRBV11-2, with no clear D. CDR3 protein: CASRGQETQYF. The CDR3 DNA reads TGTGCCAGCAGGGGGCAAGAGACCCAGTACTTC.